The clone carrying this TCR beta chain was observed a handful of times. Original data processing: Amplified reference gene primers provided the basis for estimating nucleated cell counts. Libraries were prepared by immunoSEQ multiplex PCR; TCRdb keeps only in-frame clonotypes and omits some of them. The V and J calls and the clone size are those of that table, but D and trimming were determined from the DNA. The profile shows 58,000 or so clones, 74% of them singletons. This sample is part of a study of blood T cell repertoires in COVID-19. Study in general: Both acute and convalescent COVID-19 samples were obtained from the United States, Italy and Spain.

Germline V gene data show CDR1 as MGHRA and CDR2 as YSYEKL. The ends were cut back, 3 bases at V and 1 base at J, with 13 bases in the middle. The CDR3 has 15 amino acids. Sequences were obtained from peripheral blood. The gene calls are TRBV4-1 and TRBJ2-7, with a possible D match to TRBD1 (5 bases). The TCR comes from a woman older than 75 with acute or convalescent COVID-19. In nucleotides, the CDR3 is TGCGCCAGCAGCCAGACGCCGACAGTTTCCTACGAGCAGTACTTC. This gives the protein CASSQTPTVSYEQYF.